The 14 T cell receptor beta chains below were found in one sample sequenced in a study of Graves' ophthalmopathy and Graves' hyperthyroidism. The sequenced template was RNA, covering the TCR beta CDR3 region. The workflow started with a first-round RT-PCR run with HTBI primers and then moved on to a second-round multiplex PCR. In TCRdb, the multiplex PCR reads were re-called with MiXCR into one record per CDR3 protein. Seen here are tens of thousands of distinct CDR3 sequences, under 65% observed once, and the top ten hold roughly 18%. Sequencing used peripheral blood. These receptors all come from an adult man with Graves' ophthalmopathy.

There are many counts of this clonotype. V gene TRBV5-8 combines with J gene TRBJ2-7, with TRBD1 matching over 9 bases. V gave up 0 bases and J gave up 4 bases; unmatched junction bases: 5. The CDR3 is 15 residues long. CDR1 SGHTS and CDR2 YDEGEE come from the germline V gene. The CDR3: CASSLAGTGIYEQYV. The CDR3 bases are TGTGCCAGCAGCTTGGCGGGGACAGGGATTTACGAGCAGTACGTC.

V and J are TRBV5-1 and TRBJ2-3, with D perhaps TRBD2 (6 bases). The germline V gene has CDR1 SGHRS and CDR2 YFSETQ. This CDR3 region has 15 residues. With 4 bases removed from V and 0 bases from J, the gap between germline ends came to 12 bases. The CDR3 DNA is TGCGCCAGCAGCATAGGACTAACTAGCACAGATACGCAGTATTTT. It yields the protein CASSIGLTSTDTQYF. Looking up the rest from reference TRBV5-1 and TRBJ2-3 gives the full variable domain: KAGVTQTPRYLIKTRGQQVTLSCSPISGHRSVSWYQQTPGQGLQFLFEYFSETQRNKGNFPGRFSGRQFSNSRSEMNVSTLELGDSALYLCASSIGLTSTDTQYFGPGTRLTVL.

The chain joins TRBV2 to TRBJ2-1; tentatively, D is TRBD2 (6 bases). Germline V gene data show CDR1 as SNHLY and CDR2 as FYNNEI. V lost 6 bases and J lost 9, with 9 bases in between. The CDR3 spans 11 residues. This chain's CDR3 is CASRGGGEQFF. The CDR3 coding sequence is TGTGCCAGCAGGGGAGGTGGTGAGCAGTTCTTC.

This clonotype has at least ten counts. The CDR3 loop is CASTQLATSTDTQYF. The CDR3 DNA reads as TGTGCCAGCACCCAACTAGCGACTAGCACAGATACGCAGTATTTT. The chain links TRBV28 to TRBJ2-3; 7 bases are a match to TRBD2. V lost 7 bases, J lost 0 bases, and 7 bases stayed unmatched. Per the germline V gene, CDR1 is MDHEN and CDR2 is SYDVKM. CDR3 length: 15 residues.

V and J are TRBV9 and TRBJ1-4; a possible D gene is TRBD1 (6 bases). The germline V gene encodes CDR1 SGDLS and CDR2 YYNGEE. The CDR3 extends over 13 amino acids. V lost 3 bases and J lost 8, with 11 bases in between. CDR3 coding DNA: TGTGCCAGCAGCGAGGGTACAGGGGAAAAACTGTTTTTT. This translates into CASSEGTGEKLFF.

The table lists this clonotype with a count of one. DNA for the CDR3: TGTGCCAGCAGTTTACGCGGGACAGACTTTAATCAGCCCCAGCATTTT. Translated, it gives CASSLRGTDFNQPQHF. The V call is TRBV2, the J call TRBJ1-5, with 7 positions matching TRBD1. The J segment lost 4 bases and the V segment lost 5 bases, leaving 11 bases of the junction unmatched. Germline V CDR1 and CDR2: SNHLY, FYNNEI. The CDR3 has 16 amino acids.

With respect to this clonotype: The germline gene is not matched at one end of the junction; a read error may be the cause. J is TRBJ2-1 and V is TRBV6-4, with a weak D call TRBD2 (5 bases). Germline loops: CDR1 MRHNA, CDR2 SNTAGT. CDR3 length: 15 amino acids. The CDR3: CASSGGLAGDNEQSF. The DNA for the CDR3 is TGTGCCAGCAGTGGTGGTCTAGCAGGAGACAATGAGCAGTCCTTC.

The gene calls are TRBV20-1 and TRBJ1-3; D is uncertain. With 0 bases removed from V and 7 bases from J, the gap between germline ends came to 13 bases. CDR3 length: 14 residues. Germline values: CDR1 DFQATT, CDR2 SNEGSKA (reference sequence). CDR3 residues: CSARETKRTNTIYF. In DNA, the CDR3 is TGCAGTGCTAGAGAGACCAAACGGACGAACACCATATATTTT.

This clonotype is medium-sized within its sample. V usage is TRBV25-1 and J usage is TRBJ2-7, with 14 nucleotides matching TRBD2. The V gene end was trimmed by 4 bases and the J gene end by 7 bases; junction bases not matched to a gene: 6. The CDR3 runs to 15 residues. CDR1 and CDR2 from the germline V gene are MGHDK and SYGVNS. The CDR3 reads CASSVTSGRAWEQYF. Here the CDR3 DNA reads TGTGCCAGCAGTGTGACTAGCGGGAGGGCCTGGGAGCAGTACTTC.

The V call is TRBV20-1, the J call TRBJ1-5, with a possible D match to TRBD1 (5 bases). This CDR3 is built from 13 residues. The V gene lost 1 base and the J gene lost 6 bases, with 10 bases spanning the gap. Looked up from germline, CDR1 is DFQATT and CDR2 is SNEGSKA (reference sequence). The CDR3 sequence is CSARAGESQPQHF. CDR3 coding DNA: TGCAGTGCTAGAGCGGGGGAGAGTCAGCCCCAGCATTTT.

In the case of this clonotype: This may arise from a read error, as a much more abundant clone is one base away. The J gene is TRBJ2-1, the V gene TRBV28, with a tentative D call TRBD2 (7 bases). Germline CDR1 reads MDHEN; CDR2 reads SYDVKM. This CDR3 spans 15 amino acids. CDR3 amino acids: CASSSKGGYYNKQFF. The CDR3 nucleotides are TGTGCCAGCAGTTCCAAGGGGGGGTACTACAATAAGCAGTTCTTC. The full variable domain, completed using reference TRBV28 and TRBJ2-1, is DVKVTQSSRYLVKRTGEKVFLECVQDMDHENMFWYRQDPGLGLRLIYFSYDVKMKEKGDIPEGYSVSREKKERFSLILESASTNQTSMYLCASSSKGGYYNKQFFGPGTRLTVL.

This clonotype has a single count. V is TRBV10-3 and J is TRBJ2-7; the D is unclear. The CDR3 contains 13 residues. Trimming stripped 4 bases from V and 6 bases from J, with 13 bases between. Germline CDR1 and CDR2: ENHRY and SYGVKD. DNA of the CDR3: TGTGCCATCAGTGGGACCCTGGGTGGCGAGCAGTACTTC. This translates into CAISGTLGGEQYF.

The chain recombines TRBV20-1 with TRBJ2-1; D is uncertain. Trimming removed 4 bases from V and 7 bases from J, with 14 bases in between. CDR1 and CDR2 (germline): DFQATT, SNEGSKA (reference sequence). CDR3 size: 13 residues. The CDR3 loop is CSAKDHGWNEQFF. The CDR3 nucleotides are TGCAGTGCTAAAGACCACGGTTGGAATGAGCAGTTCTTC.

This clonotype was found once. This chain joins TRBV7-3 and TRBJ2-1; 8 positions match TRBD2. V was pared by 2 bases and J by 6 bases, with 12 bases of the junction left unmatched. This CDR3 spans 17 amino acids. Germline lookup yields CDR1 SGHTA and CDR2 FQGTGA. CDR3 DNA sequence: TGTGCCAGCAGCTTAGCCCCGGCCGGGAGGGTGGGCAATGAGCAGTTCTTC. Its protein is CASSLAPAGRVGNEQFF.